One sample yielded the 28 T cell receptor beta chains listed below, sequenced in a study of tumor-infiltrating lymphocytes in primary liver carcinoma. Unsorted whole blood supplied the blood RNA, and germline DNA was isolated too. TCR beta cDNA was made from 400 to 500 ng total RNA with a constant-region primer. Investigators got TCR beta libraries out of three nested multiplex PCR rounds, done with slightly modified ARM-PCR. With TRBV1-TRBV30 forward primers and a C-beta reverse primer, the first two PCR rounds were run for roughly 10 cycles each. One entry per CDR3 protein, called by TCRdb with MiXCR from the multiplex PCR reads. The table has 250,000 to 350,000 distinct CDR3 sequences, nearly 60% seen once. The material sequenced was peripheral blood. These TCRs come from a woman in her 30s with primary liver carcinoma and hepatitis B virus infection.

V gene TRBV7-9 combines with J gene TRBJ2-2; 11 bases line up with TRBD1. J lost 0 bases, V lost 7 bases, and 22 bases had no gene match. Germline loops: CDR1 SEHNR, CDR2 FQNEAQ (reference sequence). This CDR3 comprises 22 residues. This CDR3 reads CASITPDRGPSKLETNTGELFF. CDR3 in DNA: TGTGCCAGCATCACCCCGGACAGGGGGCCAAGTAAATTAGAAACGAACACCGGGGAGCTGTTTTTT.

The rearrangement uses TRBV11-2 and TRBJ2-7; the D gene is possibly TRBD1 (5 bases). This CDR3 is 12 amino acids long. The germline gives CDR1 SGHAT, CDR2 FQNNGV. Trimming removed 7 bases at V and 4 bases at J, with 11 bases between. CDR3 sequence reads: CASTLQVYEQYF. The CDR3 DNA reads TGTGCCAGCACCCTACAGGTGTACGAGCAGTACTTC.

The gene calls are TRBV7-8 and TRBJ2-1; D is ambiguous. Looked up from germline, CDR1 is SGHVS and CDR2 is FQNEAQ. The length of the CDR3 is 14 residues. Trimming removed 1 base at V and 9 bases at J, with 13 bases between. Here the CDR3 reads CASSLDFSRAEQFF. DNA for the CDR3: TGTGCCAGCAGCTTAGATTTTTCCCGGGCTGAGCAGTTCTTC.

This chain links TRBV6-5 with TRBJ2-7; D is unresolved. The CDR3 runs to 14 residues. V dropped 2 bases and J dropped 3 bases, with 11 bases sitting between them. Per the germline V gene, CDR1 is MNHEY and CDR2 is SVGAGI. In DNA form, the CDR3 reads TGTGCCAGCAGTTACCGCGACCGCGACTACGAGCAGTACTTC. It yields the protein CASSYRDRDYEQYF.

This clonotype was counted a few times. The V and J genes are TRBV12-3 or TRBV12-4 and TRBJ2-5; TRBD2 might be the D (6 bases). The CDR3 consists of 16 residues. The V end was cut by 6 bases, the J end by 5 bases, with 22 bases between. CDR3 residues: CASSHPPGALGETQYF. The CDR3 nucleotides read TGTGCCAGCAGCCATCCCCCGGGAGCGCTCGGGGAGACCCAGTACTTC.

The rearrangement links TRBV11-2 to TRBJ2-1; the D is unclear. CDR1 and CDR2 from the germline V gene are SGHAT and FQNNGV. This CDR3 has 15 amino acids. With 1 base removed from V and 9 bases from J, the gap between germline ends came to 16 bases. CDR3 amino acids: CASSLGGITIREQFF. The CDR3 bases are TGTGCCAGCAGCTTAGGTGGGATCACCATCCGTGAGCAGTTCTTC. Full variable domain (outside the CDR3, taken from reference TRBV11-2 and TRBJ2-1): EAGVAQSPRYKIIEKRQSVAFWCNPISGHATLYWYQQILGQGPKLLIQFQNNGVVDDSQLPKDRFSAERLKGVDSTLKIQPAKLEDSAVYLCASSLGGITIREQFFGPGTRLTVL.

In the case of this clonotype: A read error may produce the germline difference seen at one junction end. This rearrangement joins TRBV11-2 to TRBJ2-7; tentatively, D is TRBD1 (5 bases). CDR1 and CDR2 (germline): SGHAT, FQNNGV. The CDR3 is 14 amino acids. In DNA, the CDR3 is TGTGCCAGCAGCTCAGGACATGGATCGGATGAGCAGTATTTC. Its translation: CASSSGHGSDEQYF. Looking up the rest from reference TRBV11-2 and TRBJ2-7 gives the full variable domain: EAGVAQSPRYKIIEKRQSVAFWCNPISGHATLYWYQQILGQGPKLLIQFQNNGVVDDSQLPKDRFSAERLKGVDSTLKIQPAKLEDSAVYLCASSSGHGSDEQYFGPGTRLTVT.

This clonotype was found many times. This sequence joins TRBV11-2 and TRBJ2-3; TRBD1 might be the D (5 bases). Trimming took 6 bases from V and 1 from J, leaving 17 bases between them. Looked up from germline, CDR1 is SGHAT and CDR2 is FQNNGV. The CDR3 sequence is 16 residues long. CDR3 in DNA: TGTGCCAGCAGAACAGGCGTCGGCAGGGGCACAGATACGCAGTATTTT. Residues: CASRTGVGRGTDTQYF.

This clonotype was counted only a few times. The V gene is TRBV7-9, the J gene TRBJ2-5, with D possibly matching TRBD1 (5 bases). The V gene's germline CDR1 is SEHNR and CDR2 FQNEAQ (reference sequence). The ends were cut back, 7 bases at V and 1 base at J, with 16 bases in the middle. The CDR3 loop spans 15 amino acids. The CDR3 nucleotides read TGTGCCAGCAACTTGGTTCCCAGGGTCCAAGAGACCCAGTACTTC. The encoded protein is CASNLVPRVQETQYF.

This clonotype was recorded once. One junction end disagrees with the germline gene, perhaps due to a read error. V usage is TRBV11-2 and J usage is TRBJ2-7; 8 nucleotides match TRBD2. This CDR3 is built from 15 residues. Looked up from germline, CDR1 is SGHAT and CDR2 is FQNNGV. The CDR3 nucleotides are TGTGCCAGCAGCTCAGCAGGAACTAGCGGCCTCTTGGTGTGCTTC. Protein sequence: CASSSAGTSGLLVCF.

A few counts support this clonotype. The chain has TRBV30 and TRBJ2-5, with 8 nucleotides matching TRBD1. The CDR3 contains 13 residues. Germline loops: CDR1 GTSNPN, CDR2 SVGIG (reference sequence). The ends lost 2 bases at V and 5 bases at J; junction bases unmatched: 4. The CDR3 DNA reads TGTGCCTGGAGTCCAGGGGGCGCGGAGACCCAGTACTTC. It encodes CAWSPGGAETQYF. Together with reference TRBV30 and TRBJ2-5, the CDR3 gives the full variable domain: SQTIHQWPATLVQPVGSPLSLECTVEGTSNPNLYWYRQAAGRGLQLLFYSVGIGQISSEVPQNLSASRPQDRQFILSSKKLLLSDSGFYLCAWSPGGAETQYFGPGTRLLVL.

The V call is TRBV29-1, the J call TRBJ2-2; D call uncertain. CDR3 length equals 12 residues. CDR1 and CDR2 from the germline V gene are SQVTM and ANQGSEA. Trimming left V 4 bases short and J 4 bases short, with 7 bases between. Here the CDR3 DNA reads TGCAGCGTTGTAGCTAGCACCGGGGAGCTGTTTTTT. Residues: CSVVASTGELFF.

The CDR3 region is CASSPGLTLYYGYTF. CDR3 coding DNA: TGTGCCAGCAGTCCCGGACTAACTCTTTACTATGGCTACACCTTC. The chain recombines TRBV12-3 or TRBV12-4 with TRBJ1-2; no definite D call. The CDR3 length is 15 residues. V was clipped by 5 bases and J by 3 bases, with 16 bases between them.

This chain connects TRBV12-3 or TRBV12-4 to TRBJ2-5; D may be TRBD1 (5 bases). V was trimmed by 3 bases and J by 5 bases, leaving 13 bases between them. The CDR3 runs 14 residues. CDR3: CASSLGRVRETQYF. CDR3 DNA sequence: TGTGCCAGCAGTTTGGGCAGGGTTAGGGAGACCCAGTACTTC.

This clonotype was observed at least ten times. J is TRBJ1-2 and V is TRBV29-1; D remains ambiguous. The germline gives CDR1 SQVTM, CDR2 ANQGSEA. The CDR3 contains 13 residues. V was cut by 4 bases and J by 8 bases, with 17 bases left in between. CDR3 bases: TGCAGCGTTGCCCCTCCCGTTCTGGGGGGCTACACCTTC. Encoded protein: CSVAPPVLGGYTF.

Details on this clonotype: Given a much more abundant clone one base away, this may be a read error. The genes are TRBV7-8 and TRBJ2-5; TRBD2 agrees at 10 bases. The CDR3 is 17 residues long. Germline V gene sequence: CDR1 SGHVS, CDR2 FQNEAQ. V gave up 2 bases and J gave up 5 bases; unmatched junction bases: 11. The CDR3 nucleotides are TGTGCCAGCAGCTTAAAGGCTAGCGGGAGTTCCGGGGAGACCCAGTACTTC. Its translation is CASSLKASGSSGETQYF.

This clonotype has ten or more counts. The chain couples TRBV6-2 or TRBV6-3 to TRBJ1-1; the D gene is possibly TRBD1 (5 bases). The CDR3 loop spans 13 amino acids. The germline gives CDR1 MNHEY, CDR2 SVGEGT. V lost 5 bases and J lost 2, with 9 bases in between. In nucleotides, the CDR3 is TGTGCCAGCAGTGGGGCTCTCAACACTGAAGCTTTCTTT. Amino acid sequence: CASSGALNTEAFF.

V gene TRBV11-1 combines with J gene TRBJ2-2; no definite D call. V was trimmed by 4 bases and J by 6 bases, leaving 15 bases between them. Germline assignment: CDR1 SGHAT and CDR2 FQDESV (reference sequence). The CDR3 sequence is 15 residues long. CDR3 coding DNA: TGTGCCAGCAGCTGGCAACAAGGGTACGCCGGGGAGCTGTTTTTT. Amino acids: CASSWQQGYAGELFF. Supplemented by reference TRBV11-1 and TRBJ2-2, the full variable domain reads EAEVAQSPRYKITEKSQAVAFWCDPISGHATLYWYRQILGQGPELLVQFQDESVVDDSQLPKDRFSAERLKGVDSTLKIQPAELGDSAMYLCASSWQQGYAGELFFGEGSRLTVL.

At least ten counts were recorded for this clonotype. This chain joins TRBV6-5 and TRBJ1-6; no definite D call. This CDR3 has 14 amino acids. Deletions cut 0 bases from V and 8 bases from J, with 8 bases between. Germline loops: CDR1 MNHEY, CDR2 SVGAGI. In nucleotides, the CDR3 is TGTGCCAGCAGTTACTCGATCGGGGATTCACCCCTCCACTTT. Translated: CASSYSIGDSPLHF.

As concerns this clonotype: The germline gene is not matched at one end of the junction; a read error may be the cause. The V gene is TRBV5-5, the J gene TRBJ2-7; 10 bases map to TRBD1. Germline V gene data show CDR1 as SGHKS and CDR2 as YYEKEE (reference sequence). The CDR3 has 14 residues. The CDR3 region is CASSLLDRGKEQYF. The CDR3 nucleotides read TGTGCCAGCAGTCTCCTGGACAGGGGGAAAGAGCAATACTTC. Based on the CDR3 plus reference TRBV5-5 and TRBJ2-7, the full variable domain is DAGVTQSPTHLIKTRGQQVTLRCSPISGHKSVSWYQQVLGQGPQFIFQYYEKEERGRGNFPDRFSARQFPNYSSELNVNALLLGDSALYLCASSLLDRGKEQYFGPGTRLTVT.

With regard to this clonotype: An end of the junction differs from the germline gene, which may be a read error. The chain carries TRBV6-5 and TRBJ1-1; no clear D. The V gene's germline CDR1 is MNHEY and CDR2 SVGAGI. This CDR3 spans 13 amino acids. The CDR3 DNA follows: TGTGCCAGCGGTTACTTGAGCGAGAATGAAGTTTTCTTT. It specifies CASGYLSENEVFF.

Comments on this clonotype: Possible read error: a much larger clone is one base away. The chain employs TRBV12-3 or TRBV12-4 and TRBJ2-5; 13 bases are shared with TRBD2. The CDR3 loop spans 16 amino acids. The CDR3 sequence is CANSPGLAGAQETQYF. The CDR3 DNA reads TGTGCCAACAGTCCCGGACTAGCGGGAGCCCAAGAGACCCAGTACTTC.

CDR3 coding DNA: TGTGCCAGCAGTAGGGCCTGGAACTATGGCTACACCTTC. Translated: CASSRAWNYGYTF. The rearrangement links TRBV6-5 to TRBJ1-2; unclear D gene. Germline CDR1 is MNHEY and CDR2 is SVGAGI. Trimming cost V 5 bases and J 2 bases, with 9 bases left between them. This CDR3 is built from 13 residues.

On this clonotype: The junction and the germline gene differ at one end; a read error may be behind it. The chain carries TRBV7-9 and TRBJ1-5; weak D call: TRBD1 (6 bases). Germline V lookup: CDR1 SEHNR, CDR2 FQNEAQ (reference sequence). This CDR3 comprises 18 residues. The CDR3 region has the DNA TGTGCCAGCAGCTTAGTCTTAGGGGGGTATATGAGCAATCAGCCCCAGCGTTTT. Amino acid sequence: CASSLVLGGYMSNQPQRF.

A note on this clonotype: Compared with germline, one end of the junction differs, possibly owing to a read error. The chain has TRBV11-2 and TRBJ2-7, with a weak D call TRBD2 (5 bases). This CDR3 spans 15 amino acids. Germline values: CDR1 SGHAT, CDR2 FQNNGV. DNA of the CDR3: TGTGCCAGCAGTTTAGAGGGAAGTGGTTTCGGGGAGCAGTGCTTC. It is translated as CASSLEGSGFGEQCF.

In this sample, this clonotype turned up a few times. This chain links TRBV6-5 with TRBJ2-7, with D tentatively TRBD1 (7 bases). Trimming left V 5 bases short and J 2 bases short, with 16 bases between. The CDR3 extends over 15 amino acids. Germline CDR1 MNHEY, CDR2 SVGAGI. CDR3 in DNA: TGTGCCAGCAGTCCGAGGGGGCGGAGGGCCTACGAGCAGTACTTC. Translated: CASSPRGRRAYEQYF.

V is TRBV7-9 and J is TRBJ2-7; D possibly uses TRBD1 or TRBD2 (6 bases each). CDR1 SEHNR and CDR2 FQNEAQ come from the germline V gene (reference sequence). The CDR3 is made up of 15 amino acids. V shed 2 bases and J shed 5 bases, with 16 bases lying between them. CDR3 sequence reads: CASSLNGGRMDEQYF. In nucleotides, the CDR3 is TGTGCCAGCAGCTTAAACGGGGGCCGTATGGACGAGCAGTACTTC.

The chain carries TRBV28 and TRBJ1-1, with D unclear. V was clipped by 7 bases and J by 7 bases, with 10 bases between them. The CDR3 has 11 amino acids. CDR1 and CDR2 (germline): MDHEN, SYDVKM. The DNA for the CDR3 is TGTGCCAGCACCGGGCCCCATGAAGCTTTCTTT. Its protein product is CASTGPHEAFF.